This entry is about one TCR beta chain. Antigen: not known. The sample originates from a study of cytomegalovirus exposure and HLA in healthy donors. Looking at the study overall: Earlier, 100 million or so unique TCR beta sequences were recovered from around 180 million T cells by an analysis.

Germline loops: CDR1 KGHSH, CDR2 LQKENI. After removal of 3 bases from V and 1 base from J, the junction contained 5 bases not matched to a gene. This CDR3 comprises 16 residues. Study-level results: DRB1 showed the most TCR associations and HLA-C the fewest in a later analysis, as rates varied by HLA locus.

PCR was performed using 60 Vbeta and 13 Jbeta primers. Measured with immunoSEQ multiplex PCR; TCRdb has only the in-frame clones, and not every one. The table shows about 200,000 clones, with around 90% occurring only once. The TCR originated in a boy between 2 and 10 years old in good health and CMV-seronegative. Sequences were obtained from PBMCs. The rearrangement joins TRBV18 to TRBJ2-3; 9 bases fit TRBD1. The CDR3 region is CASSPGQGTRTDTQYF. CDR3 DNA sequence: TGTGCCAGCTCACCTGGACAGGGGACGCGCACAGATACGCAGTATTTT.